The source of this T cell receptor (beta chain) is a study of OX40 agonist ivuxolimab in advanced cancers. Study overall: The patients received agonistic anti-OX40 (CD134) antibody ivuxolimab. Previous treatment with anti-PD-1, anti-PD-L1 or anti-CTLA-4 therapy was allowed; roughly 40% had received some. Three dose-escalation patients had partial responses: one with hepatocellular carcinoma and two with cutaneous melanoma. Study-wide points: Clonal expansion among partial responders at 0.1-3.0 mg/kg ranked near the lowest.

This CDR3 has 19 residues. Trimming took off 2 bases at V and 1 base at J, with 23 bases between the two ends. Sequencing used immunoSEQ multiplex PCR; TCRdb keeps in-frame clones, though not all of them. The table records over 85,000 clones, 84% of them present only once. A word on this clone: Its antigen is still unknown.

The chain couples TRBV23-1 to TRBJ2-5; perhaps TRBD1 as D (6 bases). TRBV23-1 is flagged as an ORF with uncertain function. This sequence was found in an adult with an advanced solid tumor such as melanoma, head and neck, liver or kidney cancer. Sequencing was performed on CD4+ or CD8+ T cells sorted from blood, taken in a trial of the OX40 agonist ivuxolimab. In DNA, the CDR3 is TGCGCCAGCAGTCAACCCCGAGGGAAAAAACGACAGGTCCAAGAGACCCAGTACTTC. It is translated as CASSQPRGKKRQVQETQYF.